This TCR beta chain was sequenced for a study of blood T cell repertoires in COVID-19. Study information: The origin of the acute and convalescent COVID-19 samples was the United States, Italy and Spain. The cDNA or gDNA used as material had been derived from T cells, B-cell-depleted T cells, or PBMCs.

This CDR3 is built from 15 residues. Germline loops: CDR1 SGDLS, CDR2 YYNGEE. Losses at the gene ends were 4 bases for V and 3 bases for J; bases not matched to a gene: 7. Self-reported history from a screening survey and questionnaire set each donor's cohort. In the authors' workflow: Researchers report that nucleated cell counts were estimated from reference gene primer amplification. Measured with immunoSEQ multiplex PCR; TCRdb has only the in-frame clones, and not every one. The V and J calls and clone size come from that table; D and trimming were worked out from the DNA. The sample has hundreds of thousands of clones, roughly 91% seen once.

Sequencing was done on a sample of PBMCs or T cells enriched from blood (not recorded which). The TCR sequence derives from a man aged 35-49 years who had recovered from COVID-19. The V and J genes are TRBV9 and TRBJ1-5; 7 positions agree with TRBD1. The CDR3 coding sequence is TGTGCCAGCAGCCCCCGGGACAGCTACAATCAGCCCCAGCATTTT. Translation: CASSPRDSYNQPQHF. The variable domain in full, completed from reference TRBV9 and TRBJ1-5, reads DSGVTQTPKHLITATGQRVTLRCSPRSGDLSVYWYQQSLDQGLQFLIQYYNGEERAKGNILERFSAQQFPDLHSELNLSSLELGDSALYFCASSPRDSYNQPQHFGDGTRLSIL.